This T cell receptor (beta chain) was obtained from a study of cytomegalovirus exposure and HLA in healthy donors. PCR primers comprised 60 Vbeta and 13 Jbeta primers. Assay: immunoSEQ multiplex PCR; the TCRdb copy retains only in-frame clones and omits some. Of 160,000 or so clones in the sample, roughly 85% are singletons; the top ten hold approximately 10%. The V segment lost 0 bases and the J segment 1 base; nucleotides outside the gene matches: 9. CDR3 size: 18 residues. Looked up from germline, CDR1 is SGHVS and CDR2 is FNYEAQ. At collection, donors were nominally healthy, but unrecorded immune exposures were probable.

The TCR sequence derives from a man aged 18 to 29 in good health and CMV-seropositive. The chain combines TRBV7-6 with TRBJ2-1, with 7 bases matching TRBD2. Input material: PBMCs. CDR3 bases: TGTGCCAGCAGCTTAGCAGGCCGGGCGGGAGCTTCCTACAATGAGCAGTTCTTC. Encoded protein: CASSLAGRAGASYNEQFF.